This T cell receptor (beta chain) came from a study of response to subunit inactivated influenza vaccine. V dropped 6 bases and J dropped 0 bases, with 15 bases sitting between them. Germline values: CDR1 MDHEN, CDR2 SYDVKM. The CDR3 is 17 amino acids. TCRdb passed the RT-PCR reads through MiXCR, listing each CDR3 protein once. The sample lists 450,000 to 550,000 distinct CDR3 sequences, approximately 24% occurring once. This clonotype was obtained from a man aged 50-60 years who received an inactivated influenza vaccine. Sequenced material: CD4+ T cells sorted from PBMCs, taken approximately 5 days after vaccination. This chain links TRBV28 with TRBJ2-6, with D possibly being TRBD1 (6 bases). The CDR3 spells CASRTGTLHSGANVLTF. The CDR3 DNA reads TGTGCCAGCAGAACTGGGACACTCCACTCTGGGGCCAACGTCCTGACTTTC.